Described below is a single T cell receptor (beta chain) sequence and its context. This specimen comes from a study of blood T cells in healthy people across ages. Germline lookup yields CDR1 LGHNA and CDR2 YNFKEQ. The CDR3 is 19 amino acids. V was clipped by 0 bases and J by 6 bases, with 25 bases between them. Using a J-beta primer mix together with a sample-barcoded 5' primer, a second PCR was run for roughly 7 to 11 cycles. A template-switch adaptor that had 12 random nucleotides put a tag on each cDNA molecule. TCRdb used MiXCR to reprocess the 5' RACE reads, holding one entry per CDR3 protein. Altogether approximately 800,000 distinct CDR3 sequences are present, roughly 24% being singletons, with the ten largest covering about 2.9%. These data were also reused for a study on T cells of mothers and their children. That paper states: There were no persistent microchimeric T cell clones detected.

What was sequenced was blood. The chain joins TRBV4-2 to TRBJ2-3, with a possible D match to TRBD2 (6 bases). The sequence was obtained from a boy younger than 18 in good health. CDR3 amino acids: CASSQESYPLGGAADTQYF. The CDR3 nucleotides are TGTGCCAGCAGCCAAGAATCTTACCCGTTAGGAGGGGCCGCGGATACGCAGTATTTT.